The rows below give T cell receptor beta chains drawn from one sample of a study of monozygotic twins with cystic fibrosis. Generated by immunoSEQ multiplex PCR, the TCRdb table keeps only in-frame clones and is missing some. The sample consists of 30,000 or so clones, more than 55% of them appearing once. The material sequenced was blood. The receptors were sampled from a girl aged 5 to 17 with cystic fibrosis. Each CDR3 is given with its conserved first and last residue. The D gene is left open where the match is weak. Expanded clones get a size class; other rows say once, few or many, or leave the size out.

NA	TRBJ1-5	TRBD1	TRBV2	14	CASRTGLSNQPQHF	TGTGCCAGTAGGACAGGGCTTAGCAATCAGCCCCAGCATTTT
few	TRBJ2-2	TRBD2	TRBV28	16	CASSQTSAPNTGELFF	TGTGCCAGCAGTCAGACTAGCGCACCGAACACCGGGGAGCTGTTTTTT
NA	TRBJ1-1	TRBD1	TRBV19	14	CASSPYTGGTEAFF	TGTGCCAGTAGCCCATATACAGGGGGCACTGAAGCTTTCTTT
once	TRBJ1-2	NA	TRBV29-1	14	CSVEDRGRGYGYTF	TGCAGCGTTGAAGATCGTGGCAGGGGCTATGGCTACACCTTC
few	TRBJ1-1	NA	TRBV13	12	CASSRDGTEAFF	TGTGCCAGCAGCCGGGATGGCACTGAAGCTTTCTTT
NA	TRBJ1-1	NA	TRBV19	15	CASTPRGALNTEAFF	TGTGCCAGTACCCCTCGAGGGGCCCTAAACACTGAAGCTTTCTTT
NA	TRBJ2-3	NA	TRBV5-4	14	CASSASTVTDTQYF	TGTGCCAGCAGCGCGTCGACTGTCACAGATACGCAGTATTTT
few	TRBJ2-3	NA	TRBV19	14	CASSPPWDHEQQYF	TGTGCCAGTAGCCCCCCTTGGGACCACGAACAGCAGTATTTT
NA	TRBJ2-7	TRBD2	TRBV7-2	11	CASSGRGEQYF	TGTGCCAGTAGCGGGAGAGGCGAGCAGTACTTC
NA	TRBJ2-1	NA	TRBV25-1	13	CASSPGGENEQFF	TGTGCCAGCTCCCCCGGGGGTGAGAATGAGCAGTTCTTC